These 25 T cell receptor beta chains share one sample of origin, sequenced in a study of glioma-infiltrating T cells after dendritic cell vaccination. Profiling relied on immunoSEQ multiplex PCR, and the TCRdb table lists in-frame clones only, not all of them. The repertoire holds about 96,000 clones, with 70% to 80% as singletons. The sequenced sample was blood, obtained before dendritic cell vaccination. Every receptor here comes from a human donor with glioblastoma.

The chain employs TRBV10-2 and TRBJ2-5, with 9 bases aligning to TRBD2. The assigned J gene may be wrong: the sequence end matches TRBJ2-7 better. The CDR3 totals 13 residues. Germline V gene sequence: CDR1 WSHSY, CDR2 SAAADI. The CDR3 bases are TGCGCCACCCGACTAGCGGTAACCTACGAGCAGTACTTC. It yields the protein CATRLAVTYEQYF.

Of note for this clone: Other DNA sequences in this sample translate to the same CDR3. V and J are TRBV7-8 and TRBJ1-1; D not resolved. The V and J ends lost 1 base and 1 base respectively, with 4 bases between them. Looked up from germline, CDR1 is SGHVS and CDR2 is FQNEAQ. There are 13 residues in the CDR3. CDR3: CASSLGANTEAFF. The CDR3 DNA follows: TGTGCCAGCAGCTTAGGGGCGAACACTGAAGCTTTCTTT.

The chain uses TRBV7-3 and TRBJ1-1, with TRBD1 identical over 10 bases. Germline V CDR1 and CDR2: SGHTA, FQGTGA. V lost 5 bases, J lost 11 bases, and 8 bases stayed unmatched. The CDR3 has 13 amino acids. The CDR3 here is CASSTRQGALAFF. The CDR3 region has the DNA TGTGCCAGCAGCACCCGACAGGGGGCGCTGGCTTTCTTT. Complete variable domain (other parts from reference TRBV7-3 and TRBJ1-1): GAGVSQTPSNKVTEKGKYVELRCDPISGHTALYWYRQSLGQGPEFLIYFQGTGAADDSGLPNDRFFAVRPEGSVSTLKIQRTERGDSAVYLCASSTRQGALAFFGQGTRLTVV.

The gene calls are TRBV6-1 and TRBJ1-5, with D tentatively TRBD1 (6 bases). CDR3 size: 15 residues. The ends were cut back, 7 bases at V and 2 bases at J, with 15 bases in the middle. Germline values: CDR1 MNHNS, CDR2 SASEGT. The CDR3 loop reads CASIGLAGGNQPQHF. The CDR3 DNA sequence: TGTGCCAGCATAGGTTTGGCAGGGGGCAATCAGCCCCAGCATTTT.

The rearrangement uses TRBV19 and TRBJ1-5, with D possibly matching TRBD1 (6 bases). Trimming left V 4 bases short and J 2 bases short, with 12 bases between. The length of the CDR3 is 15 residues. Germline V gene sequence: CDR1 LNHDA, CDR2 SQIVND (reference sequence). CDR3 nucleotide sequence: TGTGCCAGTAGTAAGGGGGACCCTGGCAATCAGCCCCAGCATTTT. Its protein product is CASSKGDPGNQPQHF.

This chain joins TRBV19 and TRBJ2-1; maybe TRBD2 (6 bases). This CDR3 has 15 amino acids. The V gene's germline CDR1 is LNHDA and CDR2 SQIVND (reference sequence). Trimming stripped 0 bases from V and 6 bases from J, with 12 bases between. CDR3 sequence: CASSIDGGTPNEQFF. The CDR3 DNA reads TGTGCCAGTAGTATAGATGGGGGGACCCCCAATGAGCAGTTCTTC.

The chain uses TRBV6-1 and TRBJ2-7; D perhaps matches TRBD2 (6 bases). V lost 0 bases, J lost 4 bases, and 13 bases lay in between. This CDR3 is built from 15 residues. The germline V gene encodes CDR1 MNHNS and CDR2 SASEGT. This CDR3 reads CASSEAASVSYEQYF. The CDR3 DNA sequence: TGTGCCAGCAGTGAAGCCGCTAGCGTGAGTTACGAGCAGTACTTC.

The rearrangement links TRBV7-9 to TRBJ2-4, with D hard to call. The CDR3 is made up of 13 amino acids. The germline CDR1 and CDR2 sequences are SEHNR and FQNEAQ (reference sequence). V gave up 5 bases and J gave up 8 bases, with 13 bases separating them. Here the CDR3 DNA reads TGTGCCAGCAGCCAGGCATGGGCAGACATTCAGTACTTC. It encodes CASSQAWADIQYF.

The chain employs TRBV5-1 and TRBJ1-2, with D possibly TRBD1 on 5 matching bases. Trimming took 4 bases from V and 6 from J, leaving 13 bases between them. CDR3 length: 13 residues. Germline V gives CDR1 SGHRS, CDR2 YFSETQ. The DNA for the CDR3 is TGCGCCAGCAGCCAACAGGATACGAATGGCTACACCTTC. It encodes CASSQQDTNGYTF.

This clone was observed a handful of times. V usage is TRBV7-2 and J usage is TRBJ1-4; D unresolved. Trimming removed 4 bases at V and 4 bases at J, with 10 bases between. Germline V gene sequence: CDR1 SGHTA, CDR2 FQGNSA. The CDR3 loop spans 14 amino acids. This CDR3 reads CASSSSGSNEKLFF. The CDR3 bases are TGTGCCAGCAGCTCATCCGGGAGTAATGAAAAACTGTTTTTT.

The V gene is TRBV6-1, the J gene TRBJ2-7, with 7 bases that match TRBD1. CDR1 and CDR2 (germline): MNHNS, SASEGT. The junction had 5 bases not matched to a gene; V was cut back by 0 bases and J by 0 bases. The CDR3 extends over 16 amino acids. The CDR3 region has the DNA TGTGCCAGCAGTGAAGCCACAGGGGTCAGCTCCTACGAGCAGTACTTC. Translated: CASSEATGVSSYEQYF.

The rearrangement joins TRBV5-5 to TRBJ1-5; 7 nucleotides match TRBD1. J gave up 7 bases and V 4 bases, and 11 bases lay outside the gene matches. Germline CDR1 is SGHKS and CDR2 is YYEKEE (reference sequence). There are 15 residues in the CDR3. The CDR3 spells CASSRDSTWGQPQHF. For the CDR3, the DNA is TGTGCCAGCAGCCGGGACAGCACATGGGGACAGCCCCAGCATTTT. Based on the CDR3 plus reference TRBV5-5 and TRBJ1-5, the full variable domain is DAGVTQSPTHLIKTRGQQVTLRCSPISGHKSVSWYQQVLGQGPQFIFQYYEKEERGRGNFPDRFSARQFPNYSSELNVNALLLGDSALYLCASSRDSTWGQPQHFGDGTRLSIL.

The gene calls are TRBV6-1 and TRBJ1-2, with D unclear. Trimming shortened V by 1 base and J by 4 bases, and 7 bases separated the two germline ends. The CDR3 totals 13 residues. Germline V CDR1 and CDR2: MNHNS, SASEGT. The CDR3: CASSEGVLYGYTF. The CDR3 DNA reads TGTGCCAGCAGTGAAGGAGTACTCTATGGCTACACCTTC.

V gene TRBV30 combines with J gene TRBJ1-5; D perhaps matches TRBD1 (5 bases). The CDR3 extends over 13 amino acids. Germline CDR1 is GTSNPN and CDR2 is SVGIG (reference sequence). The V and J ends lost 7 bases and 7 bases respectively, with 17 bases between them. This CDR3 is CAFTLGPGQPQHF. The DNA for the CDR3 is TGTGCCTTCACCCTGGGGCCAGGCCAGCCCCAGCATTTT.

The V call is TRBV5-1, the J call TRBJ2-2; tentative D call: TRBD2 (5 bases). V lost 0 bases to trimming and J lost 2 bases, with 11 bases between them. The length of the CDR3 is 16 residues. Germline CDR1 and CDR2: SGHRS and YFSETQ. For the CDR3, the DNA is TGCGCCAGCAGCTTGGGGCCGGGGAGAAACACCGGGGAGCTGTTTTTT. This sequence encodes CASSLGPGRNTGELFF.

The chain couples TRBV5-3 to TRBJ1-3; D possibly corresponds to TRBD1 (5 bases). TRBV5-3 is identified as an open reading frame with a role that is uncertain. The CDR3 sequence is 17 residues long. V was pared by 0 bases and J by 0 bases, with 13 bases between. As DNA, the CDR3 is TGTGCCAGAAGCTTGGGGGGCCCCCCAGGCTCTGGAAACACCATATATTTT. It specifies CARSLGGPPGSGNTIYF.

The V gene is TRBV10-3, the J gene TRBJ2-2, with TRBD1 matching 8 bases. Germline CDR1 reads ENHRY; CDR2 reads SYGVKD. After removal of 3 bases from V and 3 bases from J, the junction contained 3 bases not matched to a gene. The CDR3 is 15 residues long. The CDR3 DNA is TGTGCCATCAGTGAAACAGGGGGGTACACCGGGGAGCTGTTTTTT. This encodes CAISETGGYTGELFF.

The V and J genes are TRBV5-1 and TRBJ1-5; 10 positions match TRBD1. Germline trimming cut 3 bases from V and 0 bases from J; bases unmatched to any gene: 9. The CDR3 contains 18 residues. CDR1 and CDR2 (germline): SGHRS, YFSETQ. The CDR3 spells CASSWSPGQGRSNQPQHF. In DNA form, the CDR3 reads TGCGCCAGCAGCTGGAGTCCGGGACAGGGGCGTAGCAATCAGCCCCAGCATTTT.

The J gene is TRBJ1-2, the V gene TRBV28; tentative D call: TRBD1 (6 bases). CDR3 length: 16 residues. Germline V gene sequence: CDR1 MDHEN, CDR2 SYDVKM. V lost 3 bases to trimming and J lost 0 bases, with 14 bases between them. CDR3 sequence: CASSLMGQAANYGYTF. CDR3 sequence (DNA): TGTGCCAGCAGTTTGATGGGACAAGCAGCTAACTATGGCTACACCTTC.

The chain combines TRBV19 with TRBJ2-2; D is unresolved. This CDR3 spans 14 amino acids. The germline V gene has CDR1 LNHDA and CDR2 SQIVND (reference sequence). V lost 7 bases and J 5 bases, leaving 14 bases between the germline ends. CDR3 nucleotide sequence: TGTGCCAGTACCCACTACTATTTGACCGGGGAGCTGTTTTTT. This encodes CASTHYYLTGELFF.

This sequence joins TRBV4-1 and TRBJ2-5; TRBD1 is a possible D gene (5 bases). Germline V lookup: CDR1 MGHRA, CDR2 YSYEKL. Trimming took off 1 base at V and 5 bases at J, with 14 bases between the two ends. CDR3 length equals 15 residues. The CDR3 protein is CASSQGIGAHETQYF. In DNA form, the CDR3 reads TGCGCCAGCAGCCAAGGGATTGGGGCCCACGAGACCCAGTACTTC.

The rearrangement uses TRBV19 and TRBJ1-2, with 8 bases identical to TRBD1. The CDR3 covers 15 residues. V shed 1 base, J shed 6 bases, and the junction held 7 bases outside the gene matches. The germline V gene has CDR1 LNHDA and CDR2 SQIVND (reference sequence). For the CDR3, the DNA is TGTGCCAGTAGTATAGTCGCAGGGGGCTACCATGGCTACACCTTC. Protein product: CASSIVAGGYHGYTF. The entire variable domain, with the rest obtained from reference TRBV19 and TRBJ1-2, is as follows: DGGITQSPKYLFRKEGQNVTLSCEQNLNHDAMYWYRQDPGQGLRLIYYSQIVNDFQKGDIAEGYSVSREKKESFPLTVTSAQKNPTAFYLCASSIVAGGYHGYTFGSGTRLTVV.

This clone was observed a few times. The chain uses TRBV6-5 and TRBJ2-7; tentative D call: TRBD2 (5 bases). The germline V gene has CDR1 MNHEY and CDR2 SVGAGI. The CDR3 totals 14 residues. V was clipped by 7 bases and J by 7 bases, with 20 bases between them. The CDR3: CASMRAASFGEQYF. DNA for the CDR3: TGTGCCAGCATGAGGGCAGCCTCGTTTGGTGAGCAGTACTTC.

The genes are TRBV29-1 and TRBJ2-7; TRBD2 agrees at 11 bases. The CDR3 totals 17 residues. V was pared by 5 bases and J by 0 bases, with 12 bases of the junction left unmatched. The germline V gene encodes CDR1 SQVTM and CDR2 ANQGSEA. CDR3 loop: CSVLGLAEGRSSYEQYF. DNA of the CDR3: TGCAGCGTTTTGGGACTAGCGGAAGGGAGAAGCTCCTACGAGCAGTACTTC.

Written as DNA, the CDR3 is TGTGCCAGCAGTTTCGGCGGATCCTACGAGCAGTACTTC. It translates to CASSFGGSYEQYF. The chain has TRBV28 and TRBJ2-7; D is undetermined. Trimming stripped 3 bases from V and 1 base from J, with 7 bases between. This CDR3 region has 13 residues. Germline lookup yields CDR1 MDHEN and CDR2 SYDVKM.